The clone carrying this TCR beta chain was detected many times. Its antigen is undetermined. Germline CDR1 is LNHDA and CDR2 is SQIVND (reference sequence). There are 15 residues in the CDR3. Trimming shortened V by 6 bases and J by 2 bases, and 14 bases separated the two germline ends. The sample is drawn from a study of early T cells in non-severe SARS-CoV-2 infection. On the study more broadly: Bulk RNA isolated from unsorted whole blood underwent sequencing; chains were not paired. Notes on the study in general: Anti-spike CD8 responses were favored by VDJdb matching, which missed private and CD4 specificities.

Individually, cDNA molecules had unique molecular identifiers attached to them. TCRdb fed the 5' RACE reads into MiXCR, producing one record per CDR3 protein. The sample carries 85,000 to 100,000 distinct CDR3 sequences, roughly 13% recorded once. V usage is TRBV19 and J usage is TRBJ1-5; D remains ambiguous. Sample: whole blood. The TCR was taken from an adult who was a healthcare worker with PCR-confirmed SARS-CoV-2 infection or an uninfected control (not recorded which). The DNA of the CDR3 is TGTGCCAGTAGACGGGTCCATAGGGGCAATCAGCCCCAGCATTTT. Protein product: CASRRVHRGNQPQHF.